The text below deals with one T cell receptor (beta chain). CDR1 is MDHEN and CDR2 is SYDVKM in the germline V gene. With V trimmed by 6 bases and J by 4 bases, 4 bases remained unmatched. The CDR3 runs to 15 residues. The method was immunoSEQ multiplex PCR; TCRdb's version includes in-frame clones alone and lacks a portion of them. The sample has approximately 90,000 clones, around 90% seen once. The source of the sample is a study of T cell responses to AZD1222 COVID-19 vaccine. The sample consisted of peripheral blood, taken on day 0 of AZD1222 vaccination. This clonotype was obtained from an adult in good health. V and J are TRBV28 and TRBJ2-5; TRBD2 aligns across 14 bases. The CDR3 DNA sequence: TGTGCCAGCAGAGGACTAGCGGGAGGTAGAGAGACCCAGTACTTC. Translated, it gives CASRGLAGGRETQYF.